The clone carrying this T cell receptor (beta chain) was counted a few times. The repertoire was sequenced with immunoSEQ multiplex PCR; TCRdb's copy has only in-frame clones and lacks some. The sample has about 88,000 clones, 86% seen once; the top ten hold around 7.9%. Germline lookup yields CDR1 MDHEN and CDR2 SYDVKM. V was pared by 6 bases and J by 2 bases, with 12 bases between. The CDR3 has 14 amino acids. This sample was included in a study of radiation and T cells in renal cell carcinoma. Sample time point: baseline pretreatment blood. The treatment is: 15 Gy SBRT to primary tumor, nephrectomy 4 weeks later.

This sequence originates from a man aged 50 or older with renal cell carcinoma. The J gene is TRBJ2-3, the V gene TRBV28, with unresolved D. Sequencing used blood, obtained from a patient whose treatment included radiotherapy and nephrectomy. DNA of the CDR3: TGTGCCAGCAGGCCGGGTCCAAACACAGATACGCAGTATTTT. Translated, it gives CASRPGPNTDTQYF.